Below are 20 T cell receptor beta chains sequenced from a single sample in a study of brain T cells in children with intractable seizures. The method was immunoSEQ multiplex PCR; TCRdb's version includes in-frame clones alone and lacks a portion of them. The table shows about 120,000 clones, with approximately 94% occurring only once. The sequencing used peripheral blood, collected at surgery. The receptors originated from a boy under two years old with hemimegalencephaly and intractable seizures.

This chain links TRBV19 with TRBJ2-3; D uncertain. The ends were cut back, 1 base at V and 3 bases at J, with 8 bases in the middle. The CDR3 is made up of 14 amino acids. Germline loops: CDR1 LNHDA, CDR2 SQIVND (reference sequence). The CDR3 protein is CASSIALLTDTQYF. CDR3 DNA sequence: TGTGCCAGTAGTATAGCTCTACTAACAGATACGCAGTATTTT. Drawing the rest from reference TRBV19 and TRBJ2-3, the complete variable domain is DGGITQSPKYLFRKEGQNVTLSCEQNLNHDAMYWYRQDPGQGLRLIYYSQIVNDFQKGDIAEGYSVSREKKESFPLTVTSAQKNPTAFYLCASSIALLTDTQYFGPGTRLTVL.

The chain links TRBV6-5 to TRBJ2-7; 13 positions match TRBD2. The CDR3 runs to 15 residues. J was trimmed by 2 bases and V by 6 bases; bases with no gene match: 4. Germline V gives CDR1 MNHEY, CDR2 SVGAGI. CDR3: CASRGGTSGTYEQYF. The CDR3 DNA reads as TGTGCCAGCAGGGGGGGGACTAGCGGGACCTACGAGCAGTACTTC.

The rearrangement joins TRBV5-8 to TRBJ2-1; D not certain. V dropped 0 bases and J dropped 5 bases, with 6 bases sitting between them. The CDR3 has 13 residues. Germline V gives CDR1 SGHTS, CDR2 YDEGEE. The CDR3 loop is CASSLDPDNEQFF. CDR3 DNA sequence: TGTGCCAGCAGCTTGGACCCCGACAATGAGCAGTTCTTC.

CDR3 loop: CASSVGAGTYEQYF. CDR3 DNA sequence: TGTGCCAGCAGCGTAGGGGCGGGAACCTACGAGCAGTACTTC. The chain joins TRBV9 to TRBJ2-7, with a tentative D call TRBD2 (6 bases). Trimming removed 0 bases from V and 2 bases from J, with 9 bases in between. Germline V CDR1 and CDR2: SGDLS, YYNGEE. The CDR3 runs to 14 residues.

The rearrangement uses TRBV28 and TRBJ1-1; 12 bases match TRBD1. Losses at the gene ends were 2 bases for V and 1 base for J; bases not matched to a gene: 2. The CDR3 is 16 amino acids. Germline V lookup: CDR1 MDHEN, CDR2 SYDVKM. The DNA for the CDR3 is TGTGCCAGCAGTTTAGGGACAGGGGGCGGGAACACTGAAGCTTTCTTT. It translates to CASSLGTGGGNTEAFF. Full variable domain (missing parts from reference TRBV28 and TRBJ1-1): DVKVTQSSRYLVKRTGEKVFLECVQDMDHENMFWYRQDPGLGLRLIYFSYDVKMKEKGDIPEGYSVSREKKERFSLILESASTNQTSMYLCASSLGTGGGNTEAFFGQGTRLTVV.

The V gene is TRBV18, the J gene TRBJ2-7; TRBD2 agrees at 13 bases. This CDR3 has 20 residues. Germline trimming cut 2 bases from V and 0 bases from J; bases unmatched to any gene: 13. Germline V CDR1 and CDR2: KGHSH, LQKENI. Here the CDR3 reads CASSPMLFGTSGDSSYEQYF. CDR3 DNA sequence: TGTGCCAGCTCACCAATGTTATTCGGGACTAGCGGGGATAGCTCCTACGAGCAGTACTTC.

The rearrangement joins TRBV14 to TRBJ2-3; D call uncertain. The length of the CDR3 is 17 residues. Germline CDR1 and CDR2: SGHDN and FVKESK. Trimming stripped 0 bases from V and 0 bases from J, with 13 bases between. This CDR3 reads CASSQEGFAESTDTQYF. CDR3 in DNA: TGTGCCAGCAGCCAAGAGGGTTTCGCGGAGAGCACAGATACGCAGTATTTT.

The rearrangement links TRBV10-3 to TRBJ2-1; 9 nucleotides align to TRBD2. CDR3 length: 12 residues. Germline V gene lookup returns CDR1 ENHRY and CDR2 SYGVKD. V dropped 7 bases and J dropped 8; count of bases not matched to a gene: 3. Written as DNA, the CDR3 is TGTGCCATCATGGCGGGAGGGGATGAGCAGTTCTTC. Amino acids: CAIMAGGDEQFF.

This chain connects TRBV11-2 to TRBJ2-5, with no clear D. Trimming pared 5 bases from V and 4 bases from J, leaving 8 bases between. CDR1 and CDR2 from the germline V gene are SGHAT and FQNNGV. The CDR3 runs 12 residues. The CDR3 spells CASSRILETQYF. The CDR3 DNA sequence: TGTGCCAGCAGCCGCATCCTAGAGACCCAGTACTTC. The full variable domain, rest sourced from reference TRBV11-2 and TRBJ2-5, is EAGVAQSPRYKIIEKRQSVAFWCNPISGHATLYWYQQILGQGPKLLIQFQNNGVVDDSQLPKDRFSAERLKGVDSTLKIQPAKLEDSAVYLCASSRILETQYFGPGTRLLVL.

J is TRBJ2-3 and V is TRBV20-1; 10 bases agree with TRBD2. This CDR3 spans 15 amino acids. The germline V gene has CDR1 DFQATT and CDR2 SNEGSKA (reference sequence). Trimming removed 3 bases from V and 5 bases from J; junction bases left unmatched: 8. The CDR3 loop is CSASALAGVGDTQYF. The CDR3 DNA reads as TGCAGTGCTAGTGCTCTAGCGGGAGTAGGAGATACGCAGTATTTT.

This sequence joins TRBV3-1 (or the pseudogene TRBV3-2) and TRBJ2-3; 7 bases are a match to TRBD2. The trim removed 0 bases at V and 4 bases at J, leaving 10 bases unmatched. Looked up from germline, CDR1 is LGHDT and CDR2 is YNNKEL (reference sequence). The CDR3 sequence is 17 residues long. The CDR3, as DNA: TGTGCCAGCAGCCAAGATTTAGAGCGGGGAGTTTCAGATACGCAGTATTTT. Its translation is CASSQDLERGVSDTQYF.

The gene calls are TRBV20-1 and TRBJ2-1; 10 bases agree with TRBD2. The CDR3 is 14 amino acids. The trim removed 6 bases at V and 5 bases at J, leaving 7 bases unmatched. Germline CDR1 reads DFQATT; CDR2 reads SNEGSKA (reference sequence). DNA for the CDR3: TGCAGTGCGAGTAGCGGGAGGAAAAACAATGAGCAGTTCTTC. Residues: CSASSGRKNNEQFF.

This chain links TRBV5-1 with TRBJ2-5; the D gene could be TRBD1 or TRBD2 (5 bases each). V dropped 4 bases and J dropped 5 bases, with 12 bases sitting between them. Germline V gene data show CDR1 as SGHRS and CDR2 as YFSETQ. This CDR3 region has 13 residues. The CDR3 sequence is CASSPGSGETQYF. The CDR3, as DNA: TGCGCCAGCAGCCCAGGGTCGGGGGAGACCCAGTACTTC.

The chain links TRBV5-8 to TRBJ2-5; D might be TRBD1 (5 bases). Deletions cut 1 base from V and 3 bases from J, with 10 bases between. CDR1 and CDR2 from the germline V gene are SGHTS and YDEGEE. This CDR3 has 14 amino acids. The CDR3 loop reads CASSLLGAEETQYF. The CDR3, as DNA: TGTGCCAGCAGCTTGTTAGGGGCGGAAGAGACCCAGTACTTC.

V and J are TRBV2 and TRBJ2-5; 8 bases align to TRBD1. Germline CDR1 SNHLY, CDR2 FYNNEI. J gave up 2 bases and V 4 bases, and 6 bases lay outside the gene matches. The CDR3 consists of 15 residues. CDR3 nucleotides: TGTGCCAGCAGTGTAAATACAGGGGGGCAAGAGACCCAGTACTTC. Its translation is CASSVNTGGQETQYF. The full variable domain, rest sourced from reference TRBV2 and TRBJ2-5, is EPEVTQTPSHQVTQMGQEVILRCVPISNHLYFYWYRQILGQKVEFLVSFYNNEISEKSEIFDDQFSVERPDGSNFTLKIRSTKLEDSAMYFCASSVNTGGQETQYFGPGTRLLVL.

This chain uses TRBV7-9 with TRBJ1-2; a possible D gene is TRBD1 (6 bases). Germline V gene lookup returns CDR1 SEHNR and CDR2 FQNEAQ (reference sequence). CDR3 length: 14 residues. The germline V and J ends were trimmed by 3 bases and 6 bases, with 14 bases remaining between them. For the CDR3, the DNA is TGTGCCAGCAGCTTGGCACAGGGAAGGAATGGCTACACCTTC. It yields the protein CASSLAQGRNGYTF. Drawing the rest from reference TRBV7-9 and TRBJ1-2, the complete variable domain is DTGVSQNPRHKITKRGQNVTFRCDPISEHNRLYWYRQTLGQGPEFLTYFQNEAQLEKSRLLSDRFSAERPKGSFSTLEIQRTEQGDSAMYLCASSLAQGRNGYTFGSGTRLTVV.

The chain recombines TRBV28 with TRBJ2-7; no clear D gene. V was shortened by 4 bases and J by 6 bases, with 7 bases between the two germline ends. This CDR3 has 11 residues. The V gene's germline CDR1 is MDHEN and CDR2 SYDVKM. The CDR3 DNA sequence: TGTGCCAGCAGTTCTGGGGTCGAGCAGTACTTC. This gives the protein CASSSGVEQYF. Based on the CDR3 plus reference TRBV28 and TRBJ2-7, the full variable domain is DVKVTQSSRYLVKRTGEKVFLECVQDMDHENMFWYRQDPGLGLRLIYFSYDVKMKEKGDIPEGYSVSREKKERFSLILESASTNQTSMYLCASSSGVEQYFGPGTRLTVT.

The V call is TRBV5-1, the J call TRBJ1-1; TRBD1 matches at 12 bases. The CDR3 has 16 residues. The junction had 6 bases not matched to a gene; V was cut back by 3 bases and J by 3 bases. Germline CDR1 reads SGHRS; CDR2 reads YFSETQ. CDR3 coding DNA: TGCGCCAGCAGCTGGGGGACAGGGGGCATTTACACTGAAGCTTTCTTT. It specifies CASSWGTGGIYTEAFF.

CDR3 protein: CASGRTSHGANVLTF. The DNA for the CDR3 is TGTGCCAGCGGCCGGACTAGCCATGGGGCCAACGTCCTGACTTTC. The V gene is TRBV27, the J gene TRBJ2-6; the match to TRBD2 covers 8 bases. The CDR3 is 15 amino acids. Germline V gene sequence: CDR1 MNHEY, CDR2 SMNVEV (reference sequence). Losses at the gene ends were 8 bases for V and 3 bases for J; bases not matched to a gene: 6.

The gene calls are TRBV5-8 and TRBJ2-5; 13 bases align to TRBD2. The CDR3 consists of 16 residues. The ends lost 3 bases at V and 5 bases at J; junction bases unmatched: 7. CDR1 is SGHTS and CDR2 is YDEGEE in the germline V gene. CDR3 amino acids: CASSYRLAGGGETQYF. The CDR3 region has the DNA TGTGCCAGCAGCTACCGACTAGCGGGAGGAGGCGAGACCCAGTACTTC.